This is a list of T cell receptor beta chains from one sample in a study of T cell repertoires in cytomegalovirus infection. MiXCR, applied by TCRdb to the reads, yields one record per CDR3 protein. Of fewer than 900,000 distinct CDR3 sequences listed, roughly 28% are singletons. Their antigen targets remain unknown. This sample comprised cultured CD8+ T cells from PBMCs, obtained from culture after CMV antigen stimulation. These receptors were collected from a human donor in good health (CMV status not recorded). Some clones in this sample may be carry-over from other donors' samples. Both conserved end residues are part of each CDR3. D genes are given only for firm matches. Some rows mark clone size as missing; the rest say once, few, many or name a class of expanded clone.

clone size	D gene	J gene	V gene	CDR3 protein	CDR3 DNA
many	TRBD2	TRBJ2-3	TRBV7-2	CASSPQTSGGTDTQYF	TGTGCCAGCAGCCCCCAAACTAGCGGGGGCACAGATACGCAGTATTTT
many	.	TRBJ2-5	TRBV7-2	CASSVNGGETQYF	TGTGCCAGCAGCGTTAACGGAGGGGAGACCCAGTACTTC
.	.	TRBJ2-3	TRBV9	CASSEGSRGDTQYF	TGTGCCAGCAGCGAAGGGTCCCGGGGAGATACGCAGTATTTT
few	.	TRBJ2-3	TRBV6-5	CASREASTDTQYF	TGTGCCAGCAGGGAGGCTAGCACAGATACGCAGTATTTT
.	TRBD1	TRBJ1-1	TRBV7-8	CASSLGRGRKTEAFF	TGTGCCAGCAGCTTGGGCAGGGGGCGGAAGACTGAAGCTTTCTTT
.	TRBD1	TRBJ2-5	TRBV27	CASSFGTGSQETQYF	TGTGCCAGCAGTTTCGGGACAGGGAGTCAAGAGACCCAGTACTTC
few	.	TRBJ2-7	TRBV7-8	CASSEPEDRPSYEQYF	TGTGCCAGCAGTGAACCGGAGGACAGACCCTCCTACGAGCAGTACTTC
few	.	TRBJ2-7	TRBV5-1	CASQDRTGLHEQYF	TGCGCCAGCCAAGACCGCACTGGACTCCACGAGCAGTACTTC
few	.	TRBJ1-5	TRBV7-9	CASSGPDNQPQHF	TGTGCCAGCAGCGGGCCAGACAATCAGCCCCAGCATTTT
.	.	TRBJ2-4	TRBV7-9	CASSPTALTAKNIQYF	TGTGCCAGCAGCCCGACAGCTCTCACAGCCAAAAACATTCAGTACTTC
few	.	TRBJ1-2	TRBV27	CASSWSGRGIYGYTF	TGTGCCAGCAGTTGGTCCGGCAGGGGTATCTATGGCTACACCTTC
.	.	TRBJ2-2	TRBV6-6	CASSMTANTGELFF	TGTGCCAGCAGTATGACAGCGAACACCGGGGAGCTGTTTTTT
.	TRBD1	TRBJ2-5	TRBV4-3	CASSQDWGQGQETQYF	TGCGCCAGCAGCCAAGATTGGGGACAGGGCCAAGAGACCCAGTACTTC
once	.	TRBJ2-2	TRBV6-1	CASSEEGHRGYTGELFF	TGTGCCAGCAGTGAAGAAGGTCATAGGGGATACACCGGGGAGCTGTTTTTT
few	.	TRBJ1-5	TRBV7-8	CASSLLLSGGSQPQHF	TGTGCCAGCAGCTTACTGTTAAGCGGCGGCAGTCAGCCCCAGCATTTT
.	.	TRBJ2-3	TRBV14	CASSQAGIGGFGTDTQYF	TGTGCCAGCAGCCAAGCGGGAATAGGCGGATTCGGCACAGATACGCAGTATTTT
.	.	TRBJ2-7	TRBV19	CASSPLDYTPYEQYF	TGTGCCAGTAGTCCCCTGGACTACACACCCTACGAGCAGTACTTC
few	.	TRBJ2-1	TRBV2	CASSEGGALMDEQFF	TGTGCCAGCAGTGAGGGGGGCGCACTTATGGATGAGCAGTTCTTC
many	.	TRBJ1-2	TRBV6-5	CASSYGLQRINYGYTF	TGTGCCAGCAGTTATGGGTTACAGCGTATTAACTATGGCTACACCTTC
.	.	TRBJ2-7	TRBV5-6	CASSLEGRDYEQYF	TGTGCCAGCAGCTTGGAAGGCAGGGACTACGAGCAGTACTTC
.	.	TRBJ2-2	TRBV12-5	CASGLVSGGTGELFF	TGTGCTAGTGGTTTGGTATCAGGCGGGACCGGGGAGCTGTTTTTT
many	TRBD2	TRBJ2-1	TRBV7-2	CASSSGLAGIYNEQFF	TGTGCCAGCAGCTCGGGACTAGCGGGGATATACAATGAGCAGTTCTTC
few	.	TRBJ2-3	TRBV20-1	CSARGTIFPADTQYF	TGCAGTGCTAGGGGAACCATTTTTCCGGCAGATACGCAGTATTTT
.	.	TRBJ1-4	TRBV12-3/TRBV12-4	CASGDLNEKLFF	TGTGCCTCAGGGGATTTGAATGAAAAACTGTTTTTT
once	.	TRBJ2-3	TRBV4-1	CASSQDLGGRDTQYF	TGCGCCAGCAGCCAAGATCTGGGGGGCAGAGATACGCAGTATTTT
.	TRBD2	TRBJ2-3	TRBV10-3	CAISGGGGATDTQYF	TGTGCCATCAGTGGTGGCGGGGGGGCCACAGATACGCAGTATTTT
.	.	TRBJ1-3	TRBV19	CASKGGRSGNTIYF	TGTGCCAGTAAGGGAGGACGCTCTGGAAACACCATATATTTT
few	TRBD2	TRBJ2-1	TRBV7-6	CASSSGTSGGATYNEQFF	TGTGCCAGCAGCTCCGGGACTAGCGGGGGGGCCACCTACAATGAGCAGTTCTTC
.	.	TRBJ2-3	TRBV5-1	CASSFTGGFTDTQYF	TGCGCCAGCAGCTTTACCGGGGGATTCACAGATACGCAGTATTTT
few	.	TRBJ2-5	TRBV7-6	CASSFLAANQETQYF	TGTGCCAGCAGCTTCCTGGCGGCCAACCAAGAGACCCAGTACTTC
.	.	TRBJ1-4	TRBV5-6	CASSQDSHYSSNEKLFF	TGTGCCAGCAGCCAGGACAGCCACTACTCTTCAAATGAAAAACTGTTTTTT
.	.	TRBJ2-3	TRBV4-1	CASSQDGSAGDTQYF	TGCGCCAGCAGCCAAGACGGTTCGGCAGGGGATACGCAGTATTTT
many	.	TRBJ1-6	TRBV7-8	CASSIYRESGSPLHF	TGTGCCAGCAGCATCTACAGGGAGAGTGGTTCACCCCTCCACTTT
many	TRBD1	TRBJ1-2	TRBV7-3	CASSLNPRGNDYGYTF	TGTGCCAGCAGCTTAAATCCCAGGGGGAACGACTATGGCTACACCTTC
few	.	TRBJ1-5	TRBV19	CASSIEWQGGNQPQHF	TGTGCCAGTAGTATAGAGTGGCAGGGTGGCAATCAGCCCCAGCATTTT
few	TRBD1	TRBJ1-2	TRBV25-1	CASNTGADGYTF	TGTGCGTCGAACACAGGGGCGGATGGCTACACCTTC
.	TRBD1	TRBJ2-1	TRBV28	CASSRDRGPSGYNEQFF	TGTGCCAGCAGCCGGGACAGGGGGCCCTCCGGGTACAATGAGCAGTTCTTC
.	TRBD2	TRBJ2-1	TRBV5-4	CASSDIAGELYNEQFF	TGTGCCAGCAGCGACATAGCGGGGGAACTTTACAATGAGCAGTTCTTC
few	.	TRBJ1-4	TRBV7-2	CASSFGGFSEKLFF	TGTGCCAGCAGCTTTGGGGGTTTTTCTGAAAAACTGTTTTTT
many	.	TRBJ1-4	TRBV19	CASSWTARATNEKLFF	TGTGCCAGTAGTTGGACTGCGCGGGCAACTAATGAAAAACTGTTTTTT
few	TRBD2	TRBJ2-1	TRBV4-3	CASSQDGASGEFSYNEQFF	TGCGCCAGCAGCCAAGATGGGGCTAGCGGGGAGTTCTCCTACAATGAGCAGTTCTTC
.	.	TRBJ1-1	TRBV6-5	CASTTGWKGRSTEAFF	TGTGCCAGCACCACGGGGTGGAAAGGGCGTTCCACTGAAGCTTTCTTT
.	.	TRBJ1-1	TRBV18	CASSPGEEAFF	TGTGCCAGCTCACCAGGGGAAGAAGCTTTCTTT
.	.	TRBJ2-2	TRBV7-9	CASSGGTIANTGELFF	TGTGCCAGCAGCGGAGGGACAATAGCGAACACCGGGGAGCTGTTTTTT
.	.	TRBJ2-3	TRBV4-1	CASSQITGRADTQYF	TGCGCCAGCAGCCAAATAACAGGGAGGGCAGATACGCAGTATTTT
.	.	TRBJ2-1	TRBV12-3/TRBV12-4	CASTLGGQSYNERFF	TGTGCCAGCACCCTGGGGGGACAGTCCTACAATGAGCGGTTCTTC
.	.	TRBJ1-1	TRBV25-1	CASSEWGANTEAFF	TGTGCCAGCAGTGAATGGGGGGCGAACACTGAAGCTTTCTTT
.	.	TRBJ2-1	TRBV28	CASSFAGRGDEQFF	TGTGCCAGCAGTTTTGCGGGGAGAGGAGATGAGCAGTTCTTC
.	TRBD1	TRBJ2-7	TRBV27	CASGFGTGYEQYF	TGTGCCAGCGGATTTGGGACAGGCTACGAGCAGTACTTC
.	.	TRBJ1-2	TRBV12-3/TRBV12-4	CASSSRAHGYTF	TGTGCCAGCAGTTCCCGGGCTCATGGCTACACCTTC
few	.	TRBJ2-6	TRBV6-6	CAAGPGANVLTF	TGTGCCGCGGGGCCTGGGGCCAACGTCCTGACTTTC
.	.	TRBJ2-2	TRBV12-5	CASGMTVAGELFF	TGTGCTAGTGGGATGACAGTCGCCGGGGAGCTGTTTTTT
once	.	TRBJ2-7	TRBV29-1	CSVEGYLEGEQYF	TGCAGCGTTGAAGGTTACCTCGAGGGCGAGCAGTACTTC